These T cell receptor beta chains were read from a single sample in a study of blood T cell repertoires in COVID-19. This table comes from immunoSEQ multiplex PCR, and its TCRdb copy is limited to in-frame clones, with some not included. In the table there are roughly 200,000 clones, around 82% of which are singletons. The source material was peripheral blood. All receptors come from a man aged 35 to 55 with active or convalescent COVID-19. Both conserved end residues are part of each CDR3. Each record gives: J gene, clone size, D gene, V gene, CDR3 protein, CDR3 DNA. The D gene is left open where the match is weak. Only part of the rows carry a size: once, few, many, or a class if the clone is expanded.

J: TRBJ1-5
size: NA
D: TRBD1
V: TRBV19
CDR3: CASSMLKQGRYQPQHF
DNA: TGTGCCAGTAGTATGCTGAAACAGGGGCGGTACCAGCCCCAGCATTTT

J: TRBJ2-7
size: NA
D: TRBD1
V: TRBV9
CDR3: CASSVEDRGPYEQYF
DNA: TGTGCCAGCAGCGTAGAGGACAGGGGCCCCTACGAGCAGTACTTC

J: TRBJ2-7
size: NA
D: TRBD1
V: TRBV7-9
CDR3: CASSDSRDSELYEQYF
DNA: TGTGCCAGCAGCGACAGCCGGGACAGCGAACTCTACGAGCAGTACTTC

J: TRBJ1-2
size: NA
D: TRBD1
V: TRBV19
CDR3: CASSTPTGPDYGYTF
DNA: TGTGCCAGTAGTACGCCGACAGGGCCCGACTATGGCTACACCTTC

J: TRBJ1-2
size: NA
D: TRBD1
V: TRBV5-4
CDR3: CASSPGQGHYGYTF
DNA: TGTGCCAGCAGCCCAGGACAGGGCCACTATGGCTACACCTTC

J: TRBJ2-7
size: NA
D: TRBD2
V: TRBV6-2/TRBV6-3
CDR3: CASSSSGGARNEQYF
DNA: TGTGCCAGCAGTTCTAGCGGGGGGGCCCGCAACGAGCAGTACTTC

J: TRBJ1-5
size: once
D: TRBD1
V: TRBV2
CDR3: CASKEGAGRNQPQHF
DNA: TGTGCCAGCAAGGAGGGGGCTGGACGCAATCAGCCCCAGCATTTT

J: TRBJ2-5
size: NA
D: NA
V: TRBV14
CDR3: CASSPGDIWWETQYF
DNA: TGTGCCAGCAGCCCGGGGGATATTTGGTGGGAGACCCAGTACTTC

J: TRBJ1-2
size: once
D: NA
V: TRBV6-2/TRBV6-3
CDR3: CASSRRGNYGYTF
DNA: TGTGCCAGCAGCAGACGGGGGAACTATGGCTACACCTTC

J: TRBJ2-7
size: few
D: NA
V: TRBV23-1
CDR3: CASSQWSRGYEQYF
DNA: TGCGCCAGCAGTCAATGGTCCCGGGGTTACGAGCAGTACTTC

J: TRBJ1-5
size: few
D: NA
V: TRBV7-6
CDR3: CASSSTGGGIQPQHF
DNA: TGTGCCAGCAGCTCAACCGGGGGGGGCATTCAGCCCCAGCATTTT

J: TRBJ1-1
size: NA
D: NA
V: TRBV6-5
CDR3: CATLGSSTEAFF
DNA: TGTGCCACCCTAGGTAGTAGCACTGAAGCTTTCTTT

J: TRBJ1-2
size: NA
D: TRBD1
V: TRBV7-2
CDR3: CASSLADRPGYTF
DNA: TGTGCCAGCAGCTTAGCGGACAGGCCTGGCTACACCTTC

J: TRBJ2-1
size: NA
D: NA
V: TRBV24-1
CDR3: CATSDQGDEQFF
DNA: TGTGCCACCAGTGACCAAGGGGATGAGCAGTTCTTC

J: TRBJ1-2
size: NA
D: NA
V: TRBV4-1
CDR3: CASSQVEGVINYGYTF
DNA: TGCGCCAGCAGCCAAGTAGAGGGCGTAATTAACTATGGCTACACCTTC

J: TRBJ2-3
size: NA
D: NA
V: TRBV14
CDR3: CASSQINTQYF
DNA: TGTGCCAGCAGCCAAATTAATACGCAGTATTTT

J: TRBJ2-7
size: NA
D: NA
V: TRBV7-3
CDR3: CASSPDINSYEQYF
DNA: TGTGCCAGCAGCCCAGACATCAATTCCTACGAGCAGTACTTC

J: TRBJ2-1
size: NA
D: NA
V: TRBV6-6
CDR3: CASSEPRTEQFF
DNA: TGTGCCAGCAGCGAACCGCGGACAGAGCAGTTCTTC

J: TRBJ1-2
size: NA
D: NA
V: TRBV6-5
CDR3: CASSSDRLYGYTF
DNA: TGTGCCAGCAGTTCGGACAGACTCTATGGCTACACCTTC

J: TRBJ2-3
size: NA
D: NA
V: TRBV6-5
CDR3: CASSYSYQSTDTQYF
DNA: TGTGCCAGCAGTTACTCGTACCAGAGCACAGATACGCAGTATTTT

J: TRBJ1-1
size: NA
D: NA
V: TRBV19
CDR3: CASSLPGNTEAFF
DNA: TGTGCCAGTAGCTTGCCGGGAAACACTGAAGCTTTCTTT

J: TRBJ1-1
size: NA
D: NA
V: TRBV5-5
CDR3: CASSLEATGGPEAFF
DNA: TGTGCCAGCAGCTTGGAGGCGACAGGAGGCCCTGAAGCTTTCTTT

J: TRBJ2-1
size: NA
D: NA
V: TRBV7-8
CDR3: CASSARLDNNEQFF
DNA: TGTGCCAGCAGCGCCCGACTAGACAACAATGAGCAGTTCTTC

J: TRBJ2-7
size: NA
D: TRBD2
V: TRBV23-1
CDR3: CASSAGGGEEQYF
DNA: TGCGCCAGCAGTGCCGGGGGAGGGGAAGAGCAGTACTTC

J: TRBJ1-2
size: NA
D: NA
V: TRBV24-1
CDR3: CATSPGNGYTF
DNA: TGTGCCACCAGCCCCGGGAATGGCTACACCTTC

J: TRBJ1-2
size: once
D: TRBD1
V: TRBV6-5
CDR3: CASIDTGGAFGGYTF
DNA: TGTGCCAGTATAGACACAGGGGGCGCTTTTGGTGGCTACACCTTC

J: TRBJ1-6
size: few
D: NA
V: TRBV28
CDR3: CASSLSGDNSPLHF
DNA: TGTGCCAGCAGTTTATCGGGGGATAATTCACCCCTCCACTTT

J: TRBJ2-5
size: few
D: NA
V: TRBV3-1/TRBV3-2
CDR3: CASSLPGAPEETQYF
DNA: TGTGCCAGCAGCCTACCGGGAGCACCGGAGGAGACCCAGTACTTC

J: TRBJ1-1
size: NA
D: NA
V: TRBV21-1
CDR3: CASSKLGQGAIEAFF
DNA: TGTGCCAGCAGCAAACTGGGACAGGGGGCTATTGAAGCTTTCTTT

J: TRBJ1-1
size: NA
D: TRBD1
V: TRBV6-5
CDR3: CASSRTGEAFF
DNA: TGTGCCAGCAGTAGGACAGGGGAAGCTTTCTTT

J: TRBJ2-7
size: NA
D: NA
V: TRBV6-5
CDR3: CASRMRARYEQYF
DNA: TGTGCCAGCAGAATGCGGGCCCGCTACGAGCAGTACTTC

J: TRBJ2-3
size: NA
D: TRBD2
V: TRBV5-1
CDR3: CASRTTSGSTDTQYF
DNA: TGCGCCAGCAGGACGACTAGCGGAAGCACAGATACGCAGTATTTT

J: TRBJ2-6
size: NA
D: TRBD1
V: TRBV15
CDR3: CATSRGGTGSSGANVLTF
DNA: TGTGCCACCAGCAGAGGGGGGACAGGGAGCTCTGGGGCCAACGTCCTGACTTTC

J: TRBJ1-2
size: NA
D: TRBD1
V: TRBV20-1
CDR3: CSAYDRDGYTF
DNA: TGCAGTGCTTATGACAGGGATGGCTACACCTTC

J: TRBJ1-6
size: NA
D: TRBD1
V: TRBV5-1
CDR3: CASRPGQENSPLHF
DNA: TGCGCCAGCAGACCCGGACAGGAAAATTCACCCCTCCACTTT

J: TRBJ2-7
size: NA
D: NA
V: TRBV29-1
CDR3: CSVFRGHEQYF
DNA: TGCAGCGTCTTCAGGGGTCACGAGCAGTACTTC

J: TRBJ1-1
size: NA
D: NA
V: TRBV30
CDR3: CAWSRENTEAFF
DNA: TGTGCCTGGAGTCGCGAGAACACTGAAGCTTTCTTT

J: TRBJ1-1
size: NA
D: TRBD1
V: TRBV5-4
CDR3: CASSLEGQGLGAEAFF
DNA: TGTGCCAGCAGCCTAGAAGGACAGGGGTTAGGAGCTGAAGCTTTCTTT

J: TRBJ2-3
size: NA
D: TRBD1
V: TRBV30
CDR3: CAWSVNSGGLRDTQYF
DNA: TGTGCCTGGAGTGTTAATTCAGGGGGCTTAAGGGATACGCAGTATTTT

J: TRBJ1-3
size: NA
D: TRBD1
V: TRBV18
CDR3: CASSPNIGQGTGNTIYF
DNA: TGTGCCAGCTCACCGAATATCGGACAGGGGACTGGAAACACCATATATTTT